A single sample is the source of the 14 T cell receptor beta chains below, sequenced in a study of T-cell reconstitution after alpha-beta-depleted transplantation in children. The library targeted TCRbeta and was prepared with unique molecular identifiers. MiXCR, run by TCRdb on the PCR reads, gives a single entry per CDR3 protein. The sample includes about a million distinct CDR3 sequences, around 30% of them seen just once. The specimen was PBMCs, mostly from graft donor cells, collected 360 days after TCRalphabeta/CD19-depleted stem cell transplant. These receptors all come from a boy in the first two years of life who had a stem cell transplant for SCID, so the T cells may come from the graft donor.

This clonotype has a handful of counts. V is TRBV12-3 or TRBV12-4 and J is TRBJ2-3; weak D call: TRBD1 (5 bases). Trimming left V 1 base short and J 4 bases short, with 15 bases between. CDR3 size: 16 residues. The CDR3 here is CASSLEGKGTADTQYF. CDR3 DNA sequence: TGTGCCAGCAGTTTAGAGGGGAAGGGTACCGCAGATACGCAGTATTTT.

This clonotype was recorded a few times. This chain joins TRBV2 and TRBJ1-2, with a tentative D call TRBD1 (5 bases). Deletions cut 6 bases from V and 6 bases from J, with 20 bases between. This CDR3 comprises 15 residues. CDR1 and CDR2 (germline): SNHLY, FYNNEI. The CDR3 here is CASSPMRDRMHGYTF. The CDR3 nucleotides read TGTGCCAGCAGCCCGATGCGCGACAGAATGCATGGCTACACCTTC.

This rearrangement joins TRBV18 to TRBJ2-5, with D unresolved. CDR3 size: 16 residues. CDR1 and CDR2 from the germline V gene are KGHSH and LQKENI. V lost 4 bases and J lost 0, with 15 bases in between. CDR3 DNA sequence: TGTGCCAGCTCACACGCCTTGCAGCAATACCAAGAGACCCAGTACTTC. Translating it yields CASSHALQQYQETQYF. The full variable domain, its missing parts supplied by reference TRBV18 and TRBJ2-5, is NAGVMQNPRHLVRRRGQEARLRCSPMKGHSHVYWYRQLPEEGLKFMVYLQKENIIDESGMPKERFSAEFPKEGPSILRIQQVVRGDSAAYFCASSHALQQYQETQYFGPGTRLLVL.

In its sample, this clonotype was seen many times. CDR3 amino acids: CASRIRQTPSYEQYF. CDR3 sequence (DNA): TGTGCCAGCAGGATAAGACAGACTCCCTCCTACGAGCAGTACTTC. This sequence joins TRBV2 and TRBJ2-7; D might be TRBD1 (5 bases). Per germline, CDR1 SNHLY and CDR2 FYNNEI. V was cut by 6 bases and J by 0 bases, with 15 bases left in between. The CDR3 extends over 15 amino acids.

This clonotype was recorded a few times. The chain joins TRBV6-5 to TRBJ1-1; no reliable D call. V was trimmed by 2 bases and J by 2 bases, leaving 6 bases between them. Germline CDR1 and CDR2: MNHEY and SVGAGI. CDR3 length: 13 residues. CDR3 loop: CASSYLTNTEAFF. CDR3 bases: TGTGCCAGCAGTTACCTAACCAACACTGAAGCTTTCTTT.

The gene calls are TRBV5-1 and TRBJ2-1; unclear D gene. The CDR3 contains 14 residues. Germline CDR1 is SGHRS and CDR2 is YFSETQ. V was cut by 2 bases and J by 5 bases, with 11 bases left in between. DNA of the CDR3: TGCGCCAGCAGCTTCCGCGCCAGAAACAATGAGCAGTTCTTC. Its protein product is CASSFRARNNEQFF.

This clonotype appeared a few times. The rearrangement joins TRBV29-1 to TRBJ2-2; 9 bases align to TRBD1. Unmatched junction bases numbered 4, after V lost 4 bases and J lost 4 bases. This CDR3 contains 14 residues. CDR1 and CDR2 from the germline V gene are SQVTM and ANQGSEA. CDR3 region: CSVGGTGRTGELFF. In DNA, the CDR3 is TGCAGCGTTGGAGGGACAGGGCGCACCGGGGAGCTGTTTTTT.

The chain links TRBV29-1 to TRBJ1-2; tentatively, D is TRBD1 (6 bases). CDR1 SQVTM and CDR2 ANQGSEA come from the germline V gene. V lost 4 bases and J lost 8, with 11 bases in between. This CDR3 is 11 amino acids long. The CDR3 DNA reads TGCAGCGTTGTTCGGGGACAAGGCTACACCTTC. Translation gives CSVVRGQGYTF. The entire variable domain, with the rest obtained from reference TRBV29-1 and TRBJ1-2, is as follows: SAVISQKPSRDICQRGTSLTIQCQVDSQVTMMFWYRQQPGQSLTLIATANQGSEATYESGFVIDKFPISRPNLTFSTLTVSNMSPEDSSIYLCSVVRGQGYTFGSGTRLTVV.

DNA of the CDR3: TGTGCCACCAGTGACCCCCGACATCAAAATACGCAGTATTTT. Protein product: CATSDPRHQNTQYF. V usage is TRBV24-1 and J usage is TRBJ2-3; D is undetermined. Trimming took off 4 bases at V and 7 bases at J, with 14 bases between the two ends. CDR1 KGHDR and CDR2 SFDVKD come from the germline V gene. There are 14 residues in the CDR3.

This clonotype was observed a handful of times. The chain links TRBV20-1 to TRBJ2-1, with D perhaps TRBD1 (7 bases). V was clipped by 0 bases and J by 6 bases, with 12 bases between them. This CDR3 has 14 amino acids. CDR1 is DFQATT and CDR2 is SNEGSKA in the germline V gene (reference sequence). CDR3 DNA: TGCAGTGCTAGAGATGGGCAGGGGGGCAATGAGCAGTTCTTC. Its translation is CSARDGQGGNEQFF.

The rearrangement joins TRBV20-1 to TRBJ2-5; D may correspond to TRBD1 or TRBD2 (5 bases each). In germline, CDR1 is DFQATT, CDR2 SNEGSKA (reference sequence). The germline V and J ends were trimmed by 4 bases and 2 bases, with 14 bases remaining between them. The CDR3 consists of 14 residues. CDR3 protein: CSATRGFAQETQYF. Here the CDR3 DNA reads TGCAGTGCTACCCGGGGCTTTGCTCAAGAGACCCAGTACTTC.

The chain combines TRBV7-9 with TRBJ1-2; D remains unclear. Germline-derived CDR1 and CDR2 are SEHNR and FQNEAQ (reference sequence). This CDR3 is built from 15 residues. Deletions cut 5 bases from V and 4 bases from J, with 17 bases between. For the CDR3, the DNA is TGTGCCAGCAGCCCACCCTTGGAAGTAACCTATGGCTACACCTTC. As protein: CASSPPLEVTYGYTF.

This clonotype was observed a few times. The V gene is TRBV20-1, the J gene TRBJ2-5, with 8 nucleotides matching TRBD2. J gave up 5 bases and V 7 bases, and 15 bases lay outside the gene matches. Germline loops: CDR1 DFQATT, CDR2 SNEGSKA (reference sequence). This CDR3 is 15 amino acids long. The chain's CDR3 is CSVGSGVNNFETQYF. The CDR3 DNA is TGCAGTGTCGGTAGCGGGGTAAACAATTTCGAGACCCAGTACTTC.

This clonotype occurred once. The CDR3 spells CASSLSSGAYSNQPQHF. The CDR3 DNA is TGTGCCAGCAGTTTATCTTCTGGGGCCTATAGCAATCAGCCCCAGCATTTT. The V gene is TRBV28, the J gene TRBJ1-5; D is perhaps TRBD1 (5 bases). Germline CDR1 and CDR2: MDHEN and SYDVKM. V lost 1 base to trimming and J lost 0 bases, with 13 bases between them. The CDR3 has 17 amino acids.